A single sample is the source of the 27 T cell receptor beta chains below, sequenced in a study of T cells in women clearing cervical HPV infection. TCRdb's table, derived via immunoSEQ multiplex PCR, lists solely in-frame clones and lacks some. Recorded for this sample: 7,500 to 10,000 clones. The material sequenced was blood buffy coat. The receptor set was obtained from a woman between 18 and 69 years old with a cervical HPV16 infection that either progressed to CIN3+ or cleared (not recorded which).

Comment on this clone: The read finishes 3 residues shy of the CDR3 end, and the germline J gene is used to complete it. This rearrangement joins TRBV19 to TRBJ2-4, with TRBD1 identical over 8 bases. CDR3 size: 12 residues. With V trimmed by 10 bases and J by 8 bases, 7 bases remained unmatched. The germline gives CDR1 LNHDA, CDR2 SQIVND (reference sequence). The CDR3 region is CATGQGSYIQYF. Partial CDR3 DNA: TGTGCCACTGGACAGGGTAGTTACATT.

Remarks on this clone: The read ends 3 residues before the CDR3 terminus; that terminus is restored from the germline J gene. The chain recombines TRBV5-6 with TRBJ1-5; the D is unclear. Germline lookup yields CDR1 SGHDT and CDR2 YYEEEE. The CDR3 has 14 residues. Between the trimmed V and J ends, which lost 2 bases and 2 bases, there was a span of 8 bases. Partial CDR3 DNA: TGTGCCAGCAGCTTCACAGCTGGCAATCAGCCC. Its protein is CASSFTAGNQP. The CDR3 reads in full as CASSFTAGNQPQHF.

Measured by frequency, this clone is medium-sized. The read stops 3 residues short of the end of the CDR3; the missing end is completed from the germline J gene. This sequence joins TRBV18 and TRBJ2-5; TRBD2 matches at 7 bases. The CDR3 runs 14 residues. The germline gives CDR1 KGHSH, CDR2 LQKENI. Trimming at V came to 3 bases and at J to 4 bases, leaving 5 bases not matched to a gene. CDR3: CASSPTSSGETQYF. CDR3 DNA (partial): TGTGCCAGCTCACCGACTAGCTCTGGAGAGACC.

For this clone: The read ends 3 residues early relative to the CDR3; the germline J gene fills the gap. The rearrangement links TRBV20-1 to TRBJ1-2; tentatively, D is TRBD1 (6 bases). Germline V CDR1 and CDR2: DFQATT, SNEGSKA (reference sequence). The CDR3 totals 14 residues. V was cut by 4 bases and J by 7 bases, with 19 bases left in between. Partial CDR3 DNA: TGCAGTGCTACGGACAGCCAGTTTTTCTCTGGC. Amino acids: CSATDSQFFSG. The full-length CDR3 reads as CSATDSQFFSGYTF.

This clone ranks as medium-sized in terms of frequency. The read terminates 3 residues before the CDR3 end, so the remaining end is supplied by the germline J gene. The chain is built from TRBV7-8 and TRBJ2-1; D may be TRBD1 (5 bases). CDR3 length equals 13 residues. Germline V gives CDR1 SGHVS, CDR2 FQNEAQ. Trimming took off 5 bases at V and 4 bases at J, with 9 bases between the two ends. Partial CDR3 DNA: TGTGCCAGCAGCAGAGACAGATACAATGAG. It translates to CASSRDRYNE. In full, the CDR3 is CASSRDRYNEQFF.

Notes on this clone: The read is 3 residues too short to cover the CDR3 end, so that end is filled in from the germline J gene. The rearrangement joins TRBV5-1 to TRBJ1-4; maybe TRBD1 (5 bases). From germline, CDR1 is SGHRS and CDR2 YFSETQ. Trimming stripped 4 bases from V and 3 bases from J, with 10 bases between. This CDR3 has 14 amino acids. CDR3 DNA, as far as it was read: TGCGCCAGCAGCGCCGGGACTGCTAATGAAAAA. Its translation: CASSAGTANEK. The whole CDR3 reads CASSAGTANEKLFF.

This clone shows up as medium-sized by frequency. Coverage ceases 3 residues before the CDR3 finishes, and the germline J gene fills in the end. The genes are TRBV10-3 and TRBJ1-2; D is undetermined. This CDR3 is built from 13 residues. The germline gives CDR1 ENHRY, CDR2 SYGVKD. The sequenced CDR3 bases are TGTGCCATCAGTGTGGAGACTCCTGGCGGC. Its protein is CAISVETPGG. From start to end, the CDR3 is CAISVETPGGYTF.

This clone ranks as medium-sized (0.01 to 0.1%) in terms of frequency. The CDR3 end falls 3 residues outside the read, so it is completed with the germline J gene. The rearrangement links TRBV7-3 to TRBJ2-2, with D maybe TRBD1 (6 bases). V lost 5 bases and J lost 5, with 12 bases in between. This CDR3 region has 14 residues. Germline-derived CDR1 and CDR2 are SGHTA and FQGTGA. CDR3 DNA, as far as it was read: TGTGCCAGCAGCCACCCCACAGGGACCGGGGAG. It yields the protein CASSHPTGTGE. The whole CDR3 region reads CASSHPTGTGELFF.

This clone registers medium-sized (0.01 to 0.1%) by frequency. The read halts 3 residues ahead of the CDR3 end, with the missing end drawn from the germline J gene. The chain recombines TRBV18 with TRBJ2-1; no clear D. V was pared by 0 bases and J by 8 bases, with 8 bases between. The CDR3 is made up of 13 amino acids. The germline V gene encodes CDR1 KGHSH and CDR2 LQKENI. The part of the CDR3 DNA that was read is TGTGCCAGCTCACCACCTACCCGGGATGAG. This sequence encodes CASSPPTRDE. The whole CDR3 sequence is CASSPPTRDEQFF.

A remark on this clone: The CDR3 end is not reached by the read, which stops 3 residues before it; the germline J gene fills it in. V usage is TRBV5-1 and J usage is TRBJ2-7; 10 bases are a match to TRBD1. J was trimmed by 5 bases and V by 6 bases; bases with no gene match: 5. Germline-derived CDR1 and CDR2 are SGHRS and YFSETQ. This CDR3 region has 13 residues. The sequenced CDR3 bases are TGCGCCAGCACGGACGGGACAGGGGACGAG. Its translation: CASTDGTGDE. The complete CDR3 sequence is CASTDGTGDEQYF.

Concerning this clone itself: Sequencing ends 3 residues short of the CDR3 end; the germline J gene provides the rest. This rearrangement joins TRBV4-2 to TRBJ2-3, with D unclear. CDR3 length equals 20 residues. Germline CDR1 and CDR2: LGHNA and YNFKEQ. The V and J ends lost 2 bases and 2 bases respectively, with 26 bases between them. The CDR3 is CASSQPESSPHRLFTDTQYF. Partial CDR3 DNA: TGTGCCAGCAGCCAACCTGAATCAAGCCCCCACAGATTATTCACAGATACG.

The sequenced CDR3 bases are TGCAGCGCGGAGTTTCAGGGCGCTGAA. Protein sequence: CSAEFQGAE. The complete CDR3 reads CSAEFQGAEAFF. V is TRBV29-1 and J is TRBJ1-1, with a weak D call TRBD1 (5 bases). The read halts 3 residues ahead of the CDR3 end, with the missing end drawn from the germline J gene. Germline CDR1 and CDR2: SQVTM and ANQGSEA. V dropped 7 bases and J dropped 6 bases, with 15 bases sitting between them. This CDR3 is 12 amino acids long. Together with reference TRBV29-1 and TRBJ1-1, the CDR3 gives the full variable domain: SAVISQKPSRDICQRGTSLTIQCQVDSQVTMMFWYRQQPGQSLTLIATANQGSEATYESGFVIDKFPISRPNLTFSTLTVSNMSPEDSSIYLCSAEFQGAEAFFGQGTRLTVV.

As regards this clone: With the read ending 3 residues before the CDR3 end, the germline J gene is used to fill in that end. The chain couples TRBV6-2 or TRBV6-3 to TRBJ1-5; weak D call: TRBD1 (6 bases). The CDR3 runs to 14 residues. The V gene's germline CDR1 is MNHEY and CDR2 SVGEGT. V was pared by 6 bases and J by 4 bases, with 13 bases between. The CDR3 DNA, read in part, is TGTGCCAGCAGGCGGACAGAATTGAATCAGCCC. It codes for CASRRTELNQP. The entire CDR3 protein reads CASRRTELNQPQHF.

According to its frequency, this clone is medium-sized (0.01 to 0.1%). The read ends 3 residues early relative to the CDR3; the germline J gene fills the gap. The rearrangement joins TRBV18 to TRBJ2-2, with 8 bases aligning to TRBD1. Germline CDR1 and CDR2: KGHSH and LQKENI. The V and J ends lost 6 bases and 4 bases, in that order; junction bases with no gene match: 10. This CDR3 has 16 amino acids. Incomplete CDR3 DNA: TGTGCCAGCTCCTCGGGTTTGGACAGGGCCACCGGGGAG. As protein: CASSSGLDRATGE. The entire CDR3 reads CASSSGLDRATGELFF.

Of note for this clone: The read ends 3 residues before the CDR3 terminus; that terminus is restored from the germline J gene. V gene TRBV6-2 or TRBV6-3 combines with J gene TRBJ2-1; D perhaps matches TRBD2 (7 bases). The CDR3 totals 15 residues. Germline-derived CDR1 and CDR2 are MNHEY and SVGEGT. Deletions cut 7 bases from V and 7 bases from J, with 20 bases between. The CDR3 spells CASTSGRGGGNEQFF. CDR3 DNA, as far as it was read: TGTGCCAGCACTTCTGGTAGGGGGGGCGGGAATGAG.

The DNA read from the CDR3 is TGCAGCGTTGATTCCCGGGACAGAGAGTCCAATGAG. This codes for CSVDSRDRESNE. The entire CDR3 protein is CSVDSRDRESNEQFF. The chain is built from TRBV29-1 and TRBJ2-1; 7 positions match TRBD1. The read stops 3 residues short of the end of the CDR3; the missing end is completed from the germline J gene. The length of the CDR3 is 15 residues. CDR1 and CDR2 from the germline V gene are SQVTM and ANQGSEA. The J segment lost 6 bases and the V segment lost 3 bases, leaving 11 bases of the junction unmatched.

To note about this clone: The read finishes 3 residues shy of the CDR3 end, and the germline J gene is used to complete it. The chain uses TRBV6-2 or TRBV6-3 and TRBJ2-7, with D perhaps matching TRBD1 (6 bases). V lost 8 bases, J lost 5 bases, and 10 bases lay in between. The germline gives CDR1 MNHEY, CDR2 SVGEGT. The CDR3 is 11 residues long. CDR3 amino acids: CASGQGNEQYF. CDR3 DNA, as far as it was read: TGTGCCAGCGGGCAGGGGAACGAG.

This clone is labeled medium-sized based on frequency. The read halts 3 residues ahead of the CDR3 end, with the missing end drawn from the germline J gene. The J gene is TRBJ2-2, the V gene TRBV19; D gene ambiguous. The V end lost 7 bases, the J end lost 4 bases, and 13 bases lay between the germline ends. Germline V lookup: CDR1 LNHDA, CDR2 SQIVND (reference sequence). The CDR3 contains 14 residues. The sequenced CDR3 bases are TGTGCCAGTAATCGGCAGGCGCTCACCGGGGAG. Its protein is CASNRQALTGE. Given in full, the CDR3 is CASNRQALTGELFF.

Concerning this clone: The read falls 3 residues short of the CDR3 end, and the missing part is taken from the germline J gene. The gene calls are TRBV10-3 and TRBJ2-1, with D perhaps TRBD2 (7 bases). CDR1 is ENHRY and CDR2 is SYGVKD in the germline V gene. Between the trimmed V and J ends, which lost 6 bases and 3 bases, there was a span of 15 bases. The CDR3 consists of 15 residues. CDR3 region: CAIRRDTGGYNEQFF. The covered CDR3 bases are TGTGCCATCAGGCGGGACACGGGGGGCTACAATGAG.

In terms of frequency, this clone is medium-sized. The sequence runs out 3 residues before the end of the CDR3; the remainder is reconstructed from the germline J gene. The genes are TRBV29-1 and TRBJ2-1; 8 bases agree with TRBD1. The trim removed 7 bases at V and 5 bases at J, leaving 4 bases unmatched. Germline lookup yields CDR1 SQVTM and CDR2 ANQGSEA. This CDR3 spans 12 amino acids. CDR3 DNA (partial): TGCAGCGGGGACAGGTCCCACAATGAG. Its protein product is CSGDRSHNE. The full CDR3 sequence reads CSGDRSHNEQFF.

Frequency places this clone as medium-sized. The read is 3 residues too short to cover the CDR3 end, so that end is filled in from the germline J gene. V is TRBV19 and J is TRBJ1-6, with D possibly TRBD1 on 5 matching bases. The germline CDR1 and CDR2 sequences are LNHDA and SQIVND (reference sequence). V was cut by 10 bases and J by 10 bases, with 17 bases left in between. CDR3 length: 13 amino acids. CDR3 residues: CATQGTVDSPLHF. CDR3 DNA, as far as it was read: TGTGCCACCCAGGGAACAGTGGACTCACCC.

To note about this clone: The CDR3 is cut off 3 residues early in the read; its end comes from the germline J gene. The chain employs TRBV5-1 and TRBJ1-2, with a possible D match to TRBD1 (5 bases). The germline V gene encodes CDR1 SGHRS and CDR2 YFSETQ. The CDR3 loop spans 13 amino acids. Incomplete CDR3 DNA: TGCGCCAGCAGCTTGCCCCAGGGAGAGACC. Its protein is CASSLPQGET. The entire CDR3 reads CASSLPQGETYTF.

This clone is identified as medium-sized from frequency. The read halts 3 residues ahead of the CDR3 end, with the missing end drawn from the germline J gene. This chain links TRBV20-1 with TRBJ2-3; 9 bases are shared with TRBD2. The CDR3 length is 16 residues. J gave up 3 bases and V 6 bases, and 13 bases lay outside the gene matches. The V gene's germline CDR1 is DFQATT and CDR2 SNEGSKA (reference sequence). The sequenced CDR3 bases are TGCAGTGCCCAGGAGGCGCGGGGGGGTGTAACAGATACG. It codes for CSAQEARGGVTDT. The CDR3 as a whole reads CSAQEARGGVTDTQYF.

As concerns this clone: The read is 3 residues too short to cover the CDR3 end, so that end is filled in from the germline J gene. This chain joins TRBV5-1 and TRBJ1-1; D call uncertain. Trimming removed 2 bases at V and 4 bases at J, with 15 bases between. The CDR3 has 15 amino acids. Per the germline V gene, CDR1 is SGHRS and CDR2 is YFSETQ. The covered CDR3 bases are TGCGCCAGCAGCTTCAGTGTCGTTGCGGGCACTGAA. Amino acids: CASSFSVVAGTE. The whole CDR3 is CASSFSVVAGTEAFF.

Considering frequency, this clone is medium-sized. The CDR3 reads CSARGQGEIGEQFF. The sequenced part of the CDR3 DNA is TGCAGTGCTAGGGGACAGGGAGAGATAGGTGAG. The chain combines TRBV20-1 with TRBJ2-1; 9 bases line up with TRBD1. Coverage ceases 3 residues before the CDR3 finishes, and the germline J gene fills in the end. The junction had 9 bases not matched to a gene; V was cut back by 3 bases and J by 9 bases. CDR1 DFQATT and CDR2 SNEGSKA come from the germline V gene (reference sequence). This CDR3 comprises 14 residues.

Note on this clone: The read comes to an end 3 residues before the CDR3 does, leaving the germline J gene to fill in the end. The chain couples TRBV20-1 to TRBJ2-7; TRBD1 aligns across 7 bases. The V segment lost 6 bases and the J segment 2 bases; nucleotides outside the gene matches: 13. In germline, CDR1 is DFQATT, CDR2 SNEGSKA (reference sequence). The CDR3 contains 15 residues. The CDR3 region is CSAQAPDRTTYEQYF. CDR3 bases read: TGCAGTGCCCAGGCGCCGGACAGGACAACCTACGAG.

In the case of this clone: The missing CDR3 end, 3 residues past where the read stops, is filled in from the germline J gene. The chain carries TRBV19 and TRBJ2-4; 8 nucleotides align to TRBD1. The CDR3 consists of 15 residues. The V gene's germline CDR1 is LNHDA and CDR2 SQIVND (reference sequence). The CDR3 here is CASSFSGQVKFGQYF. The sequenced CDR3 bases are TGTGCCAGTAGTTTCTCGGGACAGGTAAAATTTGGT.